A selection of T cell receptor beta chains follows, all from one sample in a study of blood T cell repertoires in COVID-19. The method was immunoSEQ multiplex PCR; TCRdb's version includes in-frame clones alone and lacks a portion of them. The sample yields 300,000 to 350,000 clones, 87% seen once. The specimen sequenced was peripheral blood. The origin of the receptors is a man between 25 and 39 years old with COVID-19, enrolled during active disease. Each CDR3 is given without its conserved first and last residue. Clone size is given for some rows only: seen once, a few or many times, or a class if the clone is expanded.

-	TRBV4-1	ASSQATTASYEQY
-	TRBV7-8	ASSLNQGGEKLF
-	TRBV30	AWTRTGADYGYT
-	TRBV19	ASSTRDRGLIHGYT
-	TRBV15	ATSRAGFGGYT
-	TRBV6-2/TRBV6-3	ASSTGDRYMGEQY
-	TRBV28	ASSLRLRTSGTPPIENEQF
-	TRBV2	ASRLQGVNQPQH
many	TRBV7-3	ASSSGTGSNEQF
-	TRBV7-8	ASSLNRGDGYT
once	TRBV5-1	ASSPNPDRPNYGYT
-	TRBV28	ASTGQARGSPLH
-	TRBV19	ASSIVHPGQGYYGYT
-	TRBV7-2	ASSLQWGQMNTEAF
-	TRBV6-2/TRBV6-3	ASSRSGTSPYNEQF
-	TRBV3-1/TRBV3-2	ASSRNLAGGPVYEQY
-	TRBV7-9	ASSHTSGRVSNEQF
-	TRBV6-5	ASSYPSQGGYEQY
-	TRBV6-6	ASSHGQYSNQPQH
-	TRBV3-1/TRBV3-2	ASSVRGGGNTEAF
-	TRBV28	ASSLFKGATLQAF
-	TRBV7-8	ASSLNSGDYGYT
many	TRBV18	ASSPRSETHDTDTQY
-	TRBV29-1	SVARVNTEAF
-	TRBV2	ASSLGLGLY
few	TRBV3-1/TRBV3-2	ASSQRGVGSYNEQF
-	TRBV2	ASSLGKTSEIYQETQY
-	TRBV19	ASSIAGFNEQF